This T cell receptor beta chain was sequenced in a study of graft-versus-host responses after intestinal transplantation. Findings and caveats of the study: In recipient marrow, GvH clones were found, and some appeared first in ileum or blood. Peak circulating GvH clone levels were associated with early post-transplant HvG declines. Patients with graft-donor T cell macrochimerism had high graft-versus-host to host-versus-graft clonal ratios in allografts.

For this clone: Its antigen is currently unknown. A junction boundary mismatches the germline segment, possibly from a read error.

Assay: immunoSEQ multiplex PCR; the TCRdb copy retains only in-frame clones and omits some. The sample has under 25,000 clones, around nine tenths seen once; the top ten hold approximately 48%. The CDR3 spans 13 residues. The germline CDR1 and CDR2 sequences are SGHTA and FQGTGA. Marrow after transplant was taken from the posterior iliac crest or another site. The TCR was taken from a human patient who received an intestinal transplant, so some T cells may come from the graft donor. The input for sequencing was bone marrow, taken roughly 130 days after transplant. The chain employs TRBV7-3 and TRBJ1-1; 7 bases match TRBD1. CDR3 in DNA: TGTGCCAGCAGCCTGACAGGGAACAGTGAAGCTTTCTTT. Amino acids: CASSLTGNSEAFF. Supplemented by reference TRBV7-3 and TRBJ1-1, the full variable domain reads GAGVSQTPSNKVTEKGKYVELRCDPISGHTALYWYRQSLGQGPEFLIYFQGTGAADDSGLPNDRFFAVRPEGSVSTLKIQRTERGDSAVYLCASSLTGNSEAFFGQGTRLTVV.